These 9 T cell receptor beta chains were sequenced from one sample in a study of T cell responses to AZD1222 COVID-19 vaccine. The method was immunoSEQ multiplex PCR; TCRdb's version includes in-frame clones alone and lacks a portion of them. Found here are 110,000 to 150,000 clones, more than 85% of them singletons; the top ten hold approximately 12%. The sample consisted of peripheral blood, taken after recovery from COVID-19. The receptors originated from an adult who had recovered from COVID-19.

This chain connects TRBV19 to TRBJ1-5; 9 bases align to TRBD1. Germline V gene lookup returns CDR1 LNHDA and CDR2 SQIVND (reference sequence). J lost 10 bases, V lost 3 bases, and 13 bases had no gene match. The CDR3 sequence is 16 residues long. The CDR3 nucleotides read TGTGCCAGTAGTATTCCTCCGGGACAGGGTTCATCACCCCAGCATTTT. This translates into CASSIPPGQGSSPQHF.

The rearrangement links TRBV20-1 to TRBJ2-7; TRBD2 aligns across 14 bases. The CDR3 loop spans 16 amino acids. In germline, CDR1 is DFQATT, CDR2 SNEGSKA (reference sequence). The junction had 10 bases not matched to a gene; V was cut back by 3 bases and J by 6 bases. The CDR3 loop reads CSASPPRGTSGSEQYF. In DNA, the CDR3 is TGCAGTGCTAGTCCCCCAAGGGGGACTAGCGGGAGCGAGCAGTACTTC.

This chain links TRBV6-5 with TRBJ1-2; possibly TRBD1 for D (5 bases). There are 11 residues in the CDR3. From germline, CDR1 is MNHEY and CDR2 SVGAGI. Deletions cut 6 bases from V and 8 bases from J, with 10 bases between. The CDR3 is CASSQGVGYTF. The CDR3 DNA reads TGTGCCAGCAGCCAAGGGGTCGGCTACACCTTC.

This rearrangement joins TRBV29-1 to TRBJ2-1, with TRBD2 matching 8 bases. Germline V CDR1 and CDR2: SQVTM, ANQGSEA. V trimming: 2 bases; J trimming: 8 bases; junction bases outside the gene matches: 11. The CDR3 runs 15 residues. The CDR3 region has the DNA TGCAGCGTTGAACGAGAGACTAGCGCACAATATGAGCAGTTCTTC. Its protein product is CSVERETSAQYEQFF.

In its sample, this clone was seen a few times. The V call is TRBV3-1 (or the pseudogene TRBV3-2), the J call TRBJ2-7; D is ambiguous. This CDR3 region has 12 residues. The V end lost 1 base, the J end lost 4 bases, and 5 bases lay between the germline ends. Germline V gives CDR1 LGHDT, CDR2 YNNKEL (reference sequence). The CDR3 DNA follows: TGTGCCAGCAGCCAAGGGGATTACGAGCAGTACTTC. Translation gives CASSQGDYEQYF.

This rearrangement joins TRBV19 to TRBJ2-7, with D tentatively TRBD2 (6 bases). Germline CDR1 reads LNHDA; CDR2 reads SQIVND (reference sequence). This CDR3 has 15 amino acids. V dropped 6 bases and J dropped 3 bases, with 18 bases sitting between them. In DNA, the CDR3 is TGTGCCAGTAGCACCTTATCCGGGAGTTTCTACGAGCAGTACTTC. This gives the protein CASSTLSGSFYEQYF.

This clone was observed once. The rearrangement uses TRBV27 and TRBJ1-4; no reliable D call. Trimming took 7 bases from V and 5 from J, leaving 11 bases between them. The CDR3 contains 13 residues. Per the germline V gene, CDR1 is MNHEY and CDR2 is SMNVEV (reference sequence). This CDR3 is CASTFDGNEKLFF. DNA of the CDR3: TGTGCCAGCACCTTTGACGGGAATGAAAAACTGTTTTTT.

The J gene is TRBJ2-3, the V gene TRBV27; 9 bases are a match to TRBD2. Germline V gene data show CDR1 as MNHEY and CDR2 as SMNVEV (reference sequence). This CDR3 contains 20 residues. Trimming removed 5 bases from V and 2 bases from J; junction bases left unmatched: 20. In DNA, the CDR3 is TGTGCCAGCAGTACATATCGATCCTATAGCGGGAGAGACTCCACAGATACGCAGTATTTT. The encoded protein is CASSTYRSYSGRDSTDTQYF.

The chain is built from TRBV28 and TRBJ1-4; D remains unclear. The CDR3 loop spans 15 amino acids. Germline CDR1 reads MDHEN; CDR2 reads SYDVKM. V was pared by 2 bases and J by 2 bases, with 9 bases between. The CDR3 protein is CASSLRRGTNEKLFF. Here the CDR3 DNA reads TGTGCCAGCAGTTTAAGACGAGGGACTAATGAAAAACTGTTTTTT. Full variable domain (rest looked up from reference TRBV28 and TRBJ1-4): DVKVTQSSRYLVKRTGEKVFLECVQDMDHENMFWYRQDPGLGLRLIYFSYDVKMKEKGDIPEGYSVSREKKERFSLILESASTNQTSMYLCASSLRRGTNEKLFFGSGTQLSVL.